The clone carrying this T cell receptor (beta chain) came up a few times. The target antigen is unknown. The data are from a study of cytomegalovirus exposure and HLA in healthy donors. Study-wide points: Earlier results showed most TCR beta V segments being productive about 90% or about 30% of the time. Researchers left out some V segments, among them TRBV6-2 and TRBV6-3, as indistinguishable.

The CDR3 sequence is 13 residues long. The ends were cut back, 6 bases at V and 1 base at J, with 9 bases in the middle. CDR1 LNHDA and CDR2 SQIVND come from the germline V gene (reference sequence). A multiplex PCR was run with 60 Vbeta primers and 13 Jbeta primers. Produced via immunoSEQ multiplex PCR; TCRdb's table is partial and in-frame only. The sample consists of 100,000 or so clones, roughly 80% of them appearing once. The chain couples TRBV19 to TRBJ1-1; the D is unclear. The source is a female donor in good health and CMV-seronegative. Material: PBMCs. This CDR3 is CASSETWNTEAFF. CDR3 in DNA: TGTGCCAGTAGCGAAACTTGGAACACTGAAGCTTTCTTT.